This T cell receptor (beta chain) stems from a study of T cell repertoires in cytomegalovirus infection. TCRdb analysed the reads with MiXCR anew, one entry per CDR3 protein. The table has about 340,000 distinct CDR3 sequences, almost 30% seen once. V was shortened by 2 bases and J by 4 bases, with 12 bases between the two germline ends. The CDR3 contains 15 residues. The germline V gene has CDR1 WSHSY and CDR2 SAAADI. This clonotype was detected a few times. Its antigen is unknown. V usage is TRBV10-2 and J usage is TRBJ2-1; weak D call: TRBD2 (6 bases). Sample: cultured PBMCs, taken from culture after CMV antigen stimulation. The sequence derives from a human donor in good health (CMV status not recorded). Some clones in this sample may be carry-over from other donors' samples. The CDR3 DNA reads as TGCGCCAGCAGTGAGGAATACCTAGCGTACAATGAGCAGTTCTTC. Residues: CASSEEYLAYNEQFF.